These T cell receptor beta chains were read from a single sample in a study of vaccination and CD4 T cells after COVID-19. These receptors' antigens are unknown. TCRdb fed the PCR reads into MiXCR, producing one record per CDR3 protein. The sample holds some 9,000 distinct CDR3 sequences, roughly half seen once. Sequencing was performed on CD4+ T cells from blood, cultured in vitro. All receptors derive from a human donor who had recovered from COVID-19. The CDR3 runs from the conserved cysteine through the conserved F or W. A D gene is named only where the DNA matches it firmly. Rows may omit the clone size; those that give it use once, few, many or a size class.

CDR3 DNA: TGTGCCAGCAGCCCGACAGGGGGTTATGGCTACACCTTC; CDR3 protein: CASSPTGGYGYTF; clone size: few; CDR3 length: 13; J gene: TRBJ1-2; V gene: TRBV7-9; D gene: TRBD1
CDR3 DNA: TGTGCCAGCAGCCCCAGGGGGCTAGGCGGGGAGCTGTTTTTT; CDR3 protein: CASSPRGLGGELFF; clone size: few; CDR3 length: 14; J gene: TRBJ2-2; V gene: TRBV7-2; D gene: TRBD1
CDR3 DNA: TGTGCCAGCAGTTACGGGGGAGACGCTGGAAACACCATATATTTT; CDR3 protein: CASSYGGDAGNTIYF; clone size: few; CDR3 length: 15; J gene: TRBJ1-3; V gene: TRBV6-5; D gene: -
CDR3 DNA: TGCGCCAGCAGCCAAGGGACAGGGCGCGGTGGCATAGCTGGAAACACCATATATTTT; CDR3 protein: CASSQGTGRGGIAGNTIYF; clone size: -; CDR3 length: 19; J gene: TRBJ1-3; V gene: TRBV4-3; D gene: TRBD1
CDR3 DNA: TGTGCCACCAGTGATTTCGGGGGCAGTCAAGAGACCCAGTACTTC; CDR3 protein: CATSDFGGSQETQYF; clone size: few; CDR3 length: 15; J gene: TRBJ2-5; V gene: TRBV24-1; D gene: -
CDR3 DNA: TGTGCCAGCAGCTCTCGGGGACACAGTAATGAAAAACTGTTTTTT; CDR3 protein: CASSSRGHSNEKLFF; clone size: few; CDR3 length: 15; J gene: TRBJ1-4; V gene: TRBV7-8; D gene: -
CDR3 DNA: TGTGCCACCAGCAGGGGACTAGCGGCAGAGACCCAGTACTTC; CDR3 protein: CATSRGLAAETQYF; clone size: -; CDR3 length: 14; J gene: TRBJ2-5; V gene: TRBV15; D gene: TRBD2
CDR3 DNA: TGTGCCAGCAGTTCCGGGGGAGGCCCGATGAGCTCCTACAATGAGCAGTTCTTC; CDR3 protein: CASSSGGGPMSSYNEQFF; clone size: -; CDR3 length: 18; J gene: TRBJ2-1; V gene: TRBV28; D gene: -
CDR3 DNA: TGTGCCAGCAGCCGGAATGCCGGGAATTCACCCCTCCACTTT; CDR3 protein: CASSRNAGNSPLHF; clone size: medium-sized; CDR3 length: 14; J gene: TRBJ1-6; V gene: TRBV5-6; D gene: -
CDR3 DNA: TGTGCCAGCAGTTACTCGAGGGACAGGGGAATCTCGGCGCGCTCCTATAATTCACCCCTCCACTTT; CDR3 protein: CASSYSRDRGISARSYNSPLHF; clone size: few; CDR3 length: 22; J gene: TRBJ1-6; V gene: TRBV6-5; D gene: TRBD1
CDR3 DNA: TGTGCCAGCAGCACCCAACCGGGGAGCACTGAAGCTTTCTTT; CDR3 protein: CASSTQPGSTEAFF; clone size: -; CDR3 length: 14; J gene: TRBJ1-1; V gene: TRBV11-2; D gene: -
CDR3 DNA: TGTGCCAGCACCTTAACAGGGTTGAAGACAGATACGCAGTATTTT; CDR3 protein: CASTLTGLKTDTQYF; clone size: -; CDR3 length: 15; J gene: TRBJ2-3; V gene: TRBV2; D gene: -
CDR3 DNA: TGTGCCAGCAGAGGGACAGGGGTTAACTCTGGAAACACCATATATTTT; CDR3 protein: CASRGTGVNSGNTIYF; clone size: -; CDR3 length: 16; J gene: TRBJ1-3; V gene: TRBV6-1; D gene: TRBD1
CDR3 DNA: TGCGCCAGCAGCCCAGGGGGGCAGGGCATTAACTATGGCTACACCTTC; CDR3 protein: CASSPGGQGINYGYTF; clone size: few; CDR3 length: 16; J gene: TRBJ1-2; V gene: TRBV5-1; D gene: TRBD1
CDR3 DNA: TGTGCCAGCAGTTCCCGTCCCCCCGATACGCAGTATTTT; CDR3 protein: CASSSRPPDTQYF; clone size: -; CDR3 length: 13; J gene: TRBJ2-3; V gene: TRBV28; D gene: -
CDR3 DNA: TGTGCCAGCAGTTTACAGACGAACACCGGGGAGCTGTTTTTT; CDR3 protein: CASSLQTNTGELFF; clone size: -; CDR3 length: 14; J gene: TRBJ2-2; V gene: TRBV12-3/TRBV12-4; D gene: -
CDR3 DNA: TGTGCCATCAGCCCATCAGGGAGGGATACGCAGTATTTT; CDR3 protein: CAISPSGRDTQYF; clone size: few; CDR3 length: 13; J gene: TRBJ2-3; V gene: TRBV10-3; D gene: -
CDR3 DNA: TGTGCCAGCAGCTCTTCTAGTACCGGGGAGCTGTTTTTT; CDR3 protein: CASSSSSTGELFF; clone size: few; CDR3 length: 13; J gene: TRBJ2-2; V gene: TRBV7-3; D gene: -
CDR3 DNA: TGTGCCACCAGCAGAAGGACAGGGGCCCAGAACACTGAAGCTTTCTTT; CDR3 protein: CATSRRTGAQNTEAFF; clone size: -; CDR3 length: 16; J gene: TRBJ1-1; V gene: TRBV15; D gene: TRBD1
CDR3 DNA: TGCGCCAGCAGTGAGTCTAGCGGCGGAAATCAGCCCCAGCATTTT; CDR3 protein: CASSESSGGNQPQHF; clone size: large; CDR3 length: 15; J gene: TRBJ1-5; V gene: TRBV10-2; D gene: -
CDR3 DNA: TGTGCCAGCAGTGACGACAGGAATTCACCCCTCCACTTT; CDR3 protein: CASSDDRNSPLHF; clone size: -; CDR3 length: 13; J gene: TRBJ1-6; V gene: TRBV6-1; D gene: -
CDR3 DNA: TGTGCCAGCAGTTTATCGATCCAGGCGGGGGGCTACACCTTC; CDR3 protein: CASSLSIQAGGYTF; clone size: -; CDR3 length: 14; J gene: TRBJ1-2; V gene: TRBV27; D gene: -
CDR3 DNA: TGTGCCAGCAGCCTCCGGGCCCTTCTCCGGAGTCAGCCCCAGCATTTT; CDR3 protein: CASSLRALLRSQPQHF; clone size: few; CDR3 length: 16; J gene: TRBJ1-5; V gene: TRBV7-3; D gene: -
CDR3 DNA: TGCAGTGCTAGTACGAGGAACAATGAGCAGTTCTTC; CDR3 protein: CSASTRNNEQFF; clone size: -; CDR3 length: 12; J gene: TRBJ2-1; V gene: TRBV20-1; D gene: -
CDR3 DNA: TGTGCCAGCACCCGCGGGACAGGGGGCTTCCGGCAGCCCCAGCATTTT; CDR3 protein: CASTRGTGGFRQPQHF; clone size: medium-sized; CDR3 length: 16; J gene: TRBJ1-5; V gene: TRBV6-2/TRBV6-3; D gene: TRBD1
CDR3 DNA: TGCAGTGCCGTCGGACAGGGACCCTACGAGCAGTACTTC; CDR3 protein: CSAVGQGPYEQYF; clone size: few; CDR3 length: 13; J gene: TRBJ2-7; V gene: TRBV20-1; D gene: TRBD1
CDR3 DNA: TGCGCCAGCAGCTGGGACATTTTGAACACTGAAGCTTTCTTT; CDR3 protein: CASSWDILNTEAFF; clone size: -; CDR3 length: 14; J gene: TRBJ1-1; V gene: TRBV5-1; D gene: -
CDR3 DNA: TGTGCCAGCAGCCCTGACAGCGAAGCTTTCTTT; CDR3 protein: CASSPDSEAFF; clone size: -; CDR3 length: 11; J gene: TRBJ1-1; V gene: TRBV12-3/TRBV12-4; D gene: -
CDR3 DNA: TGTGCCAGCAGTTCGGGACAGGCGTACCAAGAGACCCAGTACTTC; CDR3 protein: CASSSGQAYQETQYF; clone size: -; CDR3 length: 15; J gene: TRBJ2-5; V gene: TRBV12-3/TRBV12-4; D gene: TRBD1
CDR3 DNA: TGCAGTGCTAGAGGTATCCCCGGTTGGCGAGGAGATACGCAGTATTTT; CDR3 protein: CSARGIPGWRGDTQYF; clone size: -; CDR3 length: 16; J gene: TRBJ2-3; V gene: TRBV20-1; D gene: -
CDR3 DNA: TGTGCCAGCAGCCAGAGCGTGACAGGCGATATCTCCTATGGCTACACCTTC; CDR3 protein: CASSQSVTGDISYGYTF; clone size: -; CDR3 length: 17; J gene: TRBJ1-2; V gene: TRBV7-8; D gene: -
CDR3 DNA: TGTGCCAGCAGTTTCGGACAGAACTATGGCTACACCTTC; CDR3 protein: CASSFGQNYGYTF; clone size: -; CDR3 length: 13; J gene: TRBJ1-2; V gene: TRBV27; D gene: -
CDR3 DNA: TGTGCCAGCAGCCCAAGGACTAGCGGGGGGTTGGAGACCCAGTACTTC; CDR3 protein: CASSPRTSGGLETQYF; clone size: -; CDR3 length: 16; J gene: TRBJ2-5; V gene: TRBV7-2; D gene: TRBD2
CDR3 DNA: TGCAGCGCAAGCAGGGGATACTCCTACGAGCAGTACTTC; CDR3 protein: CSASRGYSYEQYF; clone size: -; CDR3 length: 13; J gene: TRBJ2-7; V gene: TRBV29-1; D gene: -
CDR3 DNA: TGTGCCAGCAGTCCTGACGGAAACATTCAGTACTTC; CDR3 protein: CASSPDGNIQYF; clone size: -; CDR3 length: 12; J gene: TRBJ2-4; V gene: TRBV12-3/TRBV12-4; D gene: -
CDR3 DNA: TGCAGTGCAGGACTAGCGCAGAGCTCCTACAATGAGCAGTTCTTC; CDR3 protein: CSAGLAQSSYNEQFF; clone size: -; CDR3 length: 15; J gene: TRBJ2-1; V gene: TRBV20-1; D gene: TRBD2
CDR3 DNA: TGCGCCAGCAGTCCCGGGACAGGGAGTTTCCATGAGCAGTTCTTC; CDR3 protein: CASSPGTGSFHEQFF; clone size: few; CDR3 length: 15; J gene: TRBJ2-1; V gene: TRBV5-1; D gene: TRBD1
CDR3 DNA: TGTGCCAGCAGTTACAACCGGGGTCTCGAGCAGTACTTC; CDR3 protein: CASSYNRGLEQYF; clone size: -; CDR3 length: 13; J gene: TRBJ2-7; V gene: TRBV6-5; D gene: -
CDR3 DNA: TGTGCCAGCAGCTTGCCGGGGGTCAACTATGGCTACACCTTC; CDR3 protein: CASSLPGVNYGYTF; clone size: -; CDR3 length: 14; J gene: TRBJ1-2; V gene: TRBV7-2; D gene: -
CDR3 DNA: TGCAGTGCCGCCACAGGGACCTACGAGCAGTACTTC; CDR3 protein: CSAATGTYEQYF; clone size: -; CDR3 length: 12; J gene: TRBJ2-7; V gene: TRBV20-1; D gene: -
CDR3 DNA: TGTGCCAGCAGCTTATTGGGGGGAGAAAAACTGTTTTTT; CDR3 protein: CASSLLGGEKLFF; clone size: large; CDR3 length: 13; J gene: TRBJ1-4; V gene: TRBV7-9; D gene: -
CDR3 DNA: TGCAGTGCTCTCGTCGGGACCTCCTACGAGCAGTACTTC; CDR3 protein: CSALVGTSYEQYF; clone size: -; CDR3 length: 13; J gene: TRBJ2-7; V gene: TRBV20-1; D gene: -
CDR3 DNA: TGTGCCAGCAGTTACCGCAGGGCGAGCTCCTACGAGCAGTACTTC; CDR3 protein: CASSYRRASSYEQYF; clone size: -; CDR3 length: 15; J gene: TRBJ2-7; V gene: TRBV27; D gene: -
CDR3 DNA: TGTGCCAGTAGTATGCGGACAGGGTGGAATGAGCAGTTCTTC; CDR3 protein: CASSMRTGWNEQFF; clone size: once; CDR3 length: 14; J gene: TRBJ2-1; V gene: TRBV19; D gene: TRBD1
CDR3 DNA: TGTGCCAGCAGCCCCTTGCTGGACACTGAAGCTTTCTTT; CDR3 protein: CASSPLLDTEAFF; clone size: -; CDR3 length: 13; J gene: TRBJ1-1; V gene: TRBV11-3; D gene: -
CDR3 DNA: TGTGCCAGCAGCGCAGGACAGGGTGCTCTTCACGTTAATTCACCCCTCCACTTT; CDR3 protein: CASSAGQGALHVNSPLHF; clone size: -; CDR3 length: 18; J gene: TRBJ1-6; V gene: TRBV11-2; D gene: TRBD1
CDR3 DNA: TGTGCCAGCAAGCTAGACAGAAGTGTATCCGGGGAGCTGTTTTTT; CDR3 protein: CASKLDRSVSGELFF; clone size: few; CDR3 length: 15; J gene: TRBJ2-2; V gene: TRBV27; D gene: -
CDR3 DNA: TGTGCCAGCAGGAGACAGGGAGGGAGGGGCACTGAAGCTTTCTTT; CDR3 protein: CASRRQGGRGTEAFF; clone size: few; CDR3 length: 15; J gene: TRBJ1-1; V gene: TRBV6-1; D gene: TRBD1
CDR3 DNA: TGTGCCACTGGGACAGCGGCCCAAGAGACCCAGTACTTC; CDR3 protein: CATGTAAQETQYF; clone size: -; CDR3 length: 13; J gene: TRBJ2-5; V gene: TRBV12-3/TRBV12-4; D gene: TRBD1
CDR3 DNA: TGTGCTAGTGGTTTGGGCCGGAGCCACACCGGGGAGCTGTTTTTT; CDR3 protein: CASGLGRSHTGELFF; clone size: -; CDR3 length: 15; J gene: TRBJ2-2; V gene: TRBV12-5; D gene: -
CDR3 DNA: TGTGCCAGCAGCCCCCGACTAGCGGGGTTCTACGAGCAGTACTTC; CDR3 protein: CASSPRLAGFYEQYF; clone size: -; CDR3 length: 15; J gene: TRBJ2-7; V gene: TRBV11-3; D gene: TRBD2